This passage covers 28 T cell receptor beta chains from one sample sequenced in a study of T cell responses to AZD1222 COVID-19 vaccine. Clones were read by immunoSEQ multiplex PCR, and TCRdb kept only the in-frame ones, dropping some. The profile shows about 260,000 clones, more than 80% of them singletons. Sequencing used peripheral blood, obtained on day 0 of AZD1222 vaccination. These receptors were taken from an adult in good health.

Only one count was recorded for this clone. The CDR3: CASSSQEAGGLGNEQFF. The CDR3, as DNA: TGTGCCAGCAGTTCCCAGGAAGCGGGAGGGCTAGGCAATGAGCAGTTCTTC. J is TRBJ2-1 and V is TRBV27, with TRBD2 identical over 10 bases. The germline V gene encodes CDR1 MNHEY and CDR2 SMNVEV (reference sequence). The CDR3 extends over 17 amino acids. With V trimmed by 4 bases and J by 6 bases, 12 bases remained unmatched.

Written as DNA, the CDR3 is TGTGCCAGCAGCGCTAGCGGGAGCTCCTACAATGAGCAGTTCTTC. Its protein product is CASSASGSSYNEQFF. The chain joins TRBV27 to TRBJ2-1, with TRBD2 matching over 10 bases. With 6 bases clipped from V and 0 bases from J, the junction kept 2 bases outside the gene matches. Germline lookup yields CDR1 MNHEY and CDR2 SMNVEV (reference sequence). The CDR3 has 15 residues.

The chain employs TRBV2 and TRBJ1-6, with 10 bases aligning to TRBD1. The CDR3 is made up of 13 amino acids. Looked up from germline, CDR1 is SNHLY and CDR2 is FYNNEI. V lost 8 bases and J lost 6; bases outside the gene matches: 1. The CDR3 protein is CASGQGVNSPLHF. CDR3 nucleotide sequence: TGTGCCAGCGGACAGGGGGTTAATTCACCCCTCCACTTT. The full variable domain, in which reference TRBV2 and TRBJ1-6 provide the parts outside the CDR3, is EPEVTQTPSHQVTQMGQEVILRCVPISNHLYFYWYRQILGQKVEFLVSFYNNEISEKSEIFDDQFSVERPDGSNFTLKIRSTKLEDSAMYFCASGQGVNSPLHFGNGTRLTVT.

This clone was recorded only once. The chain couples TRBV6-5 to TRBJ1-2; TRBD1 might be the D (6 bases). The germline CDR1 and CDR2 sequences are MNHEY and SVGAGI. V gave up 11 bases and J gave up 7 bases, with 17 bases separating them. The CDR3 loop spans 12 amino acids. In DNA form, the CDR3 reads TGTGCCTCAGCGGGGGCGGGCAGTGGCTACACCTTC. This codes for CASAGAGSGYTF.

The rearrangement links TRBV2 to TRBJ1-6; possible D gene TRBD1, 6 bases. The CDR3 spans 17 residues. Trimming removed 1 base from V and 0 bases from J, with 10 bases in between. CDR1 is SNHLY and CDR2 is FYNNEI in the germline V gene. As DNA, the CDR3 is TGTGCCAGCAGTGAAGAGGGGGGTAGCTCCTATAATTCACCCCTCCACTTT. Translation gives CASSEEGGSSYNSPLHF.

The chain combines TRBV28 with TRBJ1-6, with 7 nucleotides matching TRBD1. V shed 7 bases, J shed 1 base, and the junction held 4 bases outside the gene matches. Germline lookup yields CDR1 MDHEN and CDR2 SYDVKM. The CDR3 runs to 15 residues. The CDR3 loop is CASTPDRSYNSPLHF. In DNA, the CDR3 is TGTGCCAGCACCCCGGACAGGTCCTATAATTCACCCCTCCACTTT.

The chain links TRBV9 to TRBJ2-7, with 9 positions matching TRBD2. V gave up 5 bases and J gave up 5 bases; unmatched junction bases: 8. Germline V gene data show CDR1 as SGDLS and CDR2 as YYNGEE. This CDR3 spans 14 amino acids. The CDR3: CASSAGLAFHEQYF. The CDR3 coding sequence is TGTGCCAGCAGTGCTGGACTAGCGTTCCACGAGCAGTACTTC.

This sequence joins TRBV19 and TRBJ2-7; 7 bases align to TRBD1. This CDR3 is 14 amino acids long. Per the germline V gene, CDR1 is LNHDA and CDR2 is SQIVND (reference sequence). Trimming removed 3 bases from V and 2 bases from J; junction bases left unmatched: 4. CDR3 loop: CASSISGGPYEQYF. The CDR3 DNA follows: TGTGCCAGTAGTATTTCAGGGGGACCCTACGAGCAGTACTTC.

CDR3 residues: CSAQTQDGIYF. In nucleotides, the CDR3 is TGCAGTGCCCAAACACAGGACGGCATATATTTT. The rearrangement joins TRBV20-1 to TRBJ1-3; D perhaps matches TRBD1 (5 bases). Deletions cut 6 bases from V and 12 bases from J, with 15 bases between. The CDR3 covers 11 residues. CDR1 is DFQATT, CDR2 SNEGSKA, per germline (reference sequence).

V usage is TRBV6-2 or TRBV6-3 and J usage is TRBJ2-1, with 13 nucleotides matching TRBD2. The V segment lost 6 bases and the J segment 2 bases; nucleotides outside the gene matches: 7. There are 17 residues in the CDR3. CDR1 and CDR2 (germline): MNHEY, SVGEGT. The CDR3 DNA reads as TGTGCCAGCAGCCCAAGGACTAGCGGGAGAGCCTACAATGAGCAGTTCTTC. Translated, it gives CASSPRTSGRAYNEQFF.

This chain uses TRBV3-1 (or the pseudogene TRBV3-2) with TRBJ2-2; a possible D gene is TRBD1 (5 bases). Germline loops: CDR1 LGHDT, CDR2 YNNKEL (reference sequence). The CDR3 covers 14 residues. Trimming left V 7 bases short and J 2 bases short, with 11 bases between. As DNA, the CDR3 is TGTGCCAGCAACCTACAGGCAAACACCGGGGAGCTGTTTTTT. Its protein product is CASNLQANTGELFF.

The CDR3 DNA reads TGTGCCAGCAGCGCCCTGGGGGGGGCCGGGGAGCTGTTTTTT. It is translated as CASSALGGAGELFF. The genes are TRBV3-1 (or the pseudogene TRBV3-2) and TRBJ2-2; 7 nucleotides line up with TRBD2. This CDR3 is 14 amino acids long. Germline V gene lookup returns CDR1 LGHDT and CDR2 YNNKEL (reference sequence). The V segment lost 5 bases and the J segment 6 bases; nucleotides outside the gene matches: 6.

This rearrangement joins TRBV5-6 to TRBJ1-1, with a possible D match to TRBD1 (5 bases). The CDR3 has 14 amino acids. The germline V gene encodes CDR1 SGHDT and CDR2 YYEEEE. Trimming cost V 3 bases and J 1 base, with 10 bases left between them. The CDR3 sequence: CASSSGPGNTEAFF. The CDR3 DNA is TGTGCCAGCAGCTCGGGACCCGGGAACACTGAAGCTTTCTTT. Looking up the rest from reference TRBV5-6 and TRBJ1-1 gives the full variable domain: DAGVTQSPTHLIKTRGQQVTLRCSPKSGHDTVSWYQQALGQGPQFIFQYYEEEERQRGNFPDRFSGHQFPNYSSELNVNALLLGDSALYLCASSSGPGNTEAFFGQGTRLTVV.

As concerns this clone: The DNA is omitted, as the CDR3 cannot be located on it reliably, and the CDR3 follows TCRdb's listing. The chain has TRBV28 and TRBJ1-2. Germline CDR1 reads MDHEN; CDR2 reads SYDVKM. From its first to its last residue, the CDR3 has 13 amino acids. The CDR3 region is CASRRAGTYGYTF.

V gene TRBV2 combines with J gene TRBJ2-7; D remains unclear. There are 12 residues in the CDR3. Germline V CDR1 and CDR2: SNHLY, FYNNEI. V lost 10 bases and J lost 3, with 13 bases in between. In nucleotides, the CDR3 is TGTGCCACCCGGGCCTTAGACTACGAGCAGTACTTC. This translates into CATRALDYEQYF. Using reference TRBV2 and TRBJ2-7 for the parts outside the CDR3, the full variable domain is EPEVTQTPSHQVTQMGQEVILRCVPISNHLYFYWYRQILGQKVEFLVSFYNNEISEKSEIFDDQFSVERPDGSNFTLKIRSTKLEDSAMYFCATRALDYEQYFGPGTRLTVT.

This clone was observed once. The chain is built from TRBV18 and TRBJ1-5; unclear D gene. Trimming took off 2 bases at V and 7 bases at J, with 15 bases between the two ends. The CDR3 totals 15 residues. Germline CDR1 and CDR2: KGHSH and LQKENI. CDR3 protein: CASSPNAGGLQPQHF. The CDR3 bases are TGTGCCAGCTCACCAAACGCAGGCGGCTTACAGCCCCAGCATTTT.

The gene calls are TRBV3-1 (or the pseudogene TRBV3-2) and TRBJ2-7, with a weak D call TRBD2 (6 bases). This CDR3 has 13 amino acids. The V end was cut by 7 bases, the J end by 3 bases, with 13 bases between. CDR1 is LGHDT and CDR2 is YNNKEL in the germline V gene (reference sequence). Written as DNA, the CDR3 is TGTGCCAGCACTACAGGAGGGAGCTACGAGCAGTACTTC. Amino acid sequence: CASTTGGSYEQYF.

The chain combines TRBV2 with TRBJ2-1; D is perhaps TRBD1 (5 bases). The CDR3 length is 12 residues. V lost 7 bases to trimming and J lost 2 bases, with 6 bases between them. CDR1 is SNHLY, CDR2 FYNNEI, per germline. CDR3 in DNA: TGTGCCAGCACAGGGCCCTACAATGAGCAGTTCTTC. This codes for CASTGPYNEQFF.

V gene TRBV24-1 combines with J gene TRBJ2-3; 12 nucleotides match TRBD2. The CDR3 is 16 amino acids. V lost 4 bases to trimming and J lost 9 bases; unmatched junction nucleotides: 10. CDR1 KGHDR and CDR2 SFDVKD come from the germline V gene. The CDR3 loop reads CATSDPETSGRGTQYF. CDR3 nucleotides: TGTGCCACCAGTGACCCCGAGACTAGCGGGAGAGGGACGCAGTATTTT.

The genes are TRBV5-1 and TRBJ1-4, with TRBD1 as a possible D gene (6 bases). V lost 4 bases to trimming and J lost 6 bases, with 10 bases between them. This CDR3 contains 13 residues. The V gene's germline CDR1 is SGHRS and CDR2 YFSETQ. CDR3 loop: CASSRGGDEKLFF. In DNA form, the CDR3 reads TGCGCCAGCAGCCGGGGGGGCGATGAAAAACTGTTTTTT.

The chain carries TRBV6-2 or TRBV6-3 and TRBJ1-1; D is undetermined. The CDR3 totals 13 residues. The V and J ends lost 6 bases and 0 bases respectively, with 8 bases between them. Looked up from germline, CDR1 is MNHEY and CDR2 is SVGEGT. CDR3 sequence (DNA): TGTGCCAGCAGCTTGGGGATGAACACTGAAGCTTTCTTT. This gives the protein CASSLGMNTEAFF.

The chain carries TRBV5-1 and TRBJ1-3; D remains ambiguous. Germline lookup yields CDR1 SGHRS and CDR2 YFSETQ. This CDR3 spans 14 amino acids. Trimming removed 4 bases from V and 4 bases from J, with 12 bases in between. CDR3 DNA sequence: TGCGCCAGCAGCCAGGACTCCGTGGGAAACACCATATATTTT. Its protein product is CASSQDSVGNTIYF.

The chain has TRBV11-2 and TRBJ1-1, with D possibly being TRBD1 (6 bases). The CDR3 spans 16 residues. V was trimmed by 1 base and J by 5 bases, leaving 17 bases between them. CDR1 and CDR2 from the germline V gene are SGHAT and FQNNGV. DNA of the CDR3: TGTGCCAGCAGCTTAGGGTACCGGGGGGCAGAGACTGAAGCTTTCTTT. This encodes CASSLGYRGAETEAFF.

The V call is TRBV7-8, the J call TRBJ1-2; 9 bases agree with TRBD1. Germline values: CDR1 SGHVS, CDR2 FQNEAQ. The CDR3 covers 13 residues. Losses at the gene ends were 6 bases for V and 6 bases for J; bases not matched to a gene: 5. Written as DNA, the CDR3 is TGTGCCAGCAGTGGGGACAGGGAAGATGGCTACACCTTC. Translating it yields CASSGDREDGYTF.

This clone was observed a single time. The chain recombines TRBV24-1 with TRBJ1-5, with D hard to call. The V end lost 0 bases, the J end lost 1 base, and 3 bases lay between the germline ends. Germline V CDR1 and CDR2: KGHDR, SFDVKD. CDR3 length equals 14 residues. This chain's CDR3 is CATSDLLSNQPQHF. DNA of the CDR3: TGTGCCACCAGTGATTTGCTCAGCAATCAGCCCCAGCATTTT.

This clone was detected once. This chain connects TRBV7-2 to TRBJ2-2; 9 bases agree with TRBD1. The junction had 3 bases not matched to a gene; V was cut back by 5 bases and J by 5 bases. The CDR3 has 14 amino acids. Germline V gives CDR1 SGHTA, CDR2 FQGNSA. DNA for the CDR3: TGTGCCAGCAGCAACGGACAGGGGACCGGGGAGCTGTTTTTT. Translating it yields CASSNGQGTGELFF.

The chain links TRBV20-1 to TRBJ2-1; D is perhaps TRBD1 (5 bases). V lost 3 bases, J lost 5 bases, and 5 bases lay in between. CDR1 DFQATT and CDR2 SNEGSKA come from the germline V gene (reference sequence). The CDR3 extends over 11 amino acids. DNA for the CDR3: TGCAGTGCTAGGGACAACAATGAGCAGTTCTTC. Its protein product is CSARDNNEQFF.

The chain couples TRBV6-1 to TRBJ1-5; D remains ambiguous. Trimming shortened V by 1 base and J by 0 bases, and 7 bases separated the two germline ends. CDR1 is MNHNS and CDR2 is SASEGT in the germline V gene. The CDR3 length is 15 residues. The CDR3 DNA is TGTGCCAGCAGTGAAGGGATCTATAGCAATCAGCCCCAGCATTTT. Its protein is CASSEGIYSNQPQHF.